This T cell receptor beta chain stems from a study of T cell changes during pregnancy in multiple sclerosis. Clones were read by immunoSEQ multiplex PCR, and TCRdb kept only the in-frame ones, dropping some. The sample includes around 40,000 clones, approximately 94% seen only once; the top ten take around 0.58%. The source material was CD4+ T cells from peripheral blood mononuclear cells, sampled in the third trimester of pregnancy. This receptor was identified in a female donor with multiple sclerosis, enrolled in a pregnancy study.

In DNA form, the CDR3 reads TGTGCCAGTACGATTTCAGGGGGCTTAAGCAATCAGCCCCAGCATTTT. Encoded protein: CASTISGGLSNQPQHF. The V gene is TRBV19, the J gene TRBJ1-5; 8 bases agree with TRBD1. Losses at the gene ends were 7 bases for V and 1 base for J; bases not matched to a gene: 9. The germline V gene encodes CDR1 LNHDA and CDR2 SQIVND (reference sequence). The CDR3 totals 16 residues.